This T cell receptor beta chain was recorded in a study of cytomegalovirus exposure and HLA in healthy donors. Study-level points and caveats: The study assumed roughly uniform donor sequencing depth for presence/absence analyses.

V lost 0 bases and J 7 bases, leaving 3 bases between the germline ends. Germline V gene data show CDR1 as SGHVS and CDR2 as FQNEAQ. This CDR3 region has 12 residues. The sample holds one count of this clone. No antigen is known for it. 13 Jbeta primers and 60 Vbeta primers were used for the PCR. Clones were sequenced by immunoSEQ multiplex PCR, and TCRdb holds only the in-frame ones, with some missing. The table has some 200,000 clones, approximately 80% seen once; the top ten hold 0.2% to 0.25%. The sample consisted of PBMCs. This receptor was taken from a girl aged 2-9 years in good health and CMV-seronegative. The rearrangement joins TRBV7-8 to TRBJ2-2; D is unclear. DNA for the CDR3: TGTGCCAGCAGCTTAGCCTTCGGGGAGCTGTTTTTT. As protein: CASSLAFGELFF.